This TCR beta chain was obtained from a study of early T cells in non-severe SARS-CoV-2 infection. In its sample, this clonotype was seen many times. TCRdb analysed the 5' RACE reads with MiXCR anew, one entry per CDR3 protein. The data contain about 35,000 distinct CDR3 sequences, 5% to 6.5% of them singletons. In germline, CDR1 is MNHNS, CDR2 SASEGT. V was trimmed by 8 bases and J by 0 bases, leaving 14 bases between them. The CDR3 consists of 14 residues. V is TRBV6-1 and J is TRBJ2-7; TRBD1 is a possible D gene (6 bases). The sample taken for sequencing was whole blood. This receptor was obtained from an adult who was a healthcare worker with PCR-confirmed SARS-CoV-2 infection or an uninfected control (not recorded which). CDR3 loop: CASSLDRNSYEQYF. In DNA form, the CDR3 reads TGTGCCAGCTCCCTAGACAGGAACTCCTACGAGCAGTACTTC.